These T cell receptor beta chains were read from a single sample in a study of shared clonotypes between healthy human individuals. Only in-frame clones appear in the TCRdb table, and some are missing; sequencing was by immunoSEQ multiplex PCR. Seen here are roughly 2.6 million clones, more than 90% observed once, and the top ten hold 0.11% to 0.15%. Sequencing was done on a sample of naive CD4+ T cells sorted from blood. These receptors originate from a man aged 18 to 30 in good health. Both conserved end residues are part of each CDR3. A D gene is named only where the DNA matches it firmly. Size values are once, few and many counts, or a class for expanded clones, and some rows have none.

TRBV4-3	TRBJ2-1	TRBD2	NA	TGCGCCAGCAGCCAGATGGCTAGCGGGGGTTACAATGAGCAGTTCTTC	CASSQMASGGYNEQFF
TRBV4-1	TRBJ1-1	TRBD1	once	TGCGCCAGCAGCCCCTGGAAGGGGGCGAGCTTCGGCACTGAAGCTTTCTTT	CASSPWKGASFGTEAFF
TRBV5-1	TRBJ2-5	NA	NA	TGCGCCAGCAGCGTAGATAGAGAGACCCAGTACTTC	CASSVDRETQYF
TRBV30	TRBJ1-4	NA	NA	TGTGCCTGGAGTGCGTCGGGTGAAAAACTGTTTTTT	CAWSASGEKLFF
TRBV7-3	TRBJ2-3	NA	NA	TGTGCCAGCAGCCGGGGGGCTAGCACAGATACGCAGTATTTT	CASSRGASTDTQYF
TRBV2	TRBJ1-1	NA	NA	TGTGCCAGCAGTGGGGTCAGCACTGAAGCTTTCTTT	CASSGVSTEAFF
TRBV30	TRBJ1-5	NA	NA	TGTGCCTGGAGTGTGGGGTCCGGATCCCATAGCAATCAGCCCCAGCATTTT	CAWSVGSGSHSNQPQHF
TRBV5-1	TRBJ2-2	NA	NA	TGCGCCAGCAGCTTGGAAGGACCCGAAGTCGGAGGGGAGCTGTTTTTT	CASSLEGPEVGGELFF
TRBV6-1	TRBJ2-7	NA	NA	TGTGCCAGCAGTGATAGGGCGGGTCCCTACGAGCAGTACTTC	CASSDRAGPYEQYF
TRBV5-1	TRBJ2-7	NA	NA	TGCGCCAGCAGCTTGGGGGGCGCTAATGGCGAGCAGTACTTC	CASSLGGANGEQYF
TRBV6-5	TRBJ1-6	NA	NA	TGTGCCAGCAGTTACGGGCGAAACGAACGTGGTTCACCCCTCCACTTT	CASSYGRNERGSPLHF
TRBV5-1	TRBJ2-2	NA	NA	TGCGCCAGCAGCTTGCACAGGGAAGGGACCGGGGAGCTGTTTTTT	CASSLHREGTGELFF
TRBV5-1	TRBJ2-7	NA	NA	TGCGCCAGCAGAGCAGGGTCCTCCTACGAGCAGTACTTC	CASRAGSSYEQYF
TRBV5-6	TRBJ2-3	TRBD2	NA	TGTGCCAGCAGCTTGGTGGGACTAGCGGGAACGCTGGATACGCAGTATTTT	CASSLVGLAGTLDTQYF
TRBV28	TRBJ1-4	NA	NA	TGTGCCAGCAGCAAGGGAGGGCCTAATGAAAAACTGTTTTTT	CASSKGGPNEKLFF
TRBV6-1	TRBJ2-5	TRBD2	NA	TGTGCCAGCAGTCCCGGACTAGCGGGAGAGACCCAGTACTTC	CASSPGLAGETQYF
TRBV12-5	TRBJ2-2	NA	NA	TGTGCTAGTGGTTTGTTGGTGGGTTGGGCCGGGGAGCTGTTTTTT	CASGLLVGWAGELFF
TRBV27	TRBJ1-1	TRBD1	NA	TGTGCCAGCAGTTTCAGGGGACAGGTGTTCACTGAAGCTTTCTTT	CASSFRGQVFTEAFF
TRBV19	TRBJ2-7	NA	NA	TGTGCCAGTAGGCCTCAATTGGGCGAGCAGTACTTC	CASRPQLGEQYF
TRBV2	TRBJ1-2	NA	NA	TGTGCCCCCGGGCAGGCCCCTAACTATGGCTACACCTTC	CAPGQAPNYGYTF
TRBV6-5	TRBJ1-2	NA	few	TGTGCCAGCAGACGACAGCCCTATGGCTACACCTTC	CASRRQPYGYTF
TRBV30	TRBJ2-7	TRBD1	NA	TGTGCCGGACTCTCGACAGGGGCCTACGAGCAGTACTTC	CAGLSTGAYEQYF
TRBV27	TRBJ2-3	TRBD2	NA	TGTGCCAGCCCACTCGGGGGGGGGCATACAGATACGCAGTATTTT	CASPLGGGHTDTQYF
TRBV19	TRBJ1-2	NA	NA	TGTGCCAACCTGCAGGGCCTTGGGAATGGCTACACCTTC	CANLQGLGNGYTF
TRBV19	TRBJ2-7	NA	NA	TGTGCCAGTAGTCCGGGACGGGAGAACTACGAGCAGTACTTC	CASSPGRENYEQYF
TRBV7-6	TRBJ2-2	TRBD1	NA	TGTGCCAGCAGCTTGGGGACAGCGAACACCGGGGAGCTGTTTTTT	CASSLGTANTGELFF
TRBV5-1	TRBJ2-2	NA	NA	TGCGCCAGCAGCTTGGGCCAGCCCGCAGGGGAGCTGTTTTTT	CASSLGQPAGELFF
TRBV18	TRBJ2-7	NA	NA	TGTGCCAGCTCACTAACAGGAACCGAGCAGTACTTC	CASSLTGTEQYF
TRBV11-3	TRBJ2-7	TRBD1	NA	TGTGCCAGCAGCCGGACAGGGGGACTCCTACGAGAGCAGTACTTC	CASSRTGGLLREQYF
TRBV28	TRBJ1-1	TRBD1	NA	TGTGCCAGCAGACACCTCCCGGGACAGGGACCCACTGAAGCTTTCTTT	CASRHLPGQGPTEAFF
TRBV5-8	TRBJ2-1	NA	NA	TGTGCCAGCAGCTTGGCACAGCCGGGGAATGAGCAGTTCTTC	CASSLAQPGNEQFF
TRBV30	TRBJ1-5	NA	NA	TGTGCCTGGACCCCCGGAAATAATCAGCCCCAGCATTTT	CAWTPGNNQPQHF
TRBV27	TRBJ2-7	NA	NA	TGTGCCAGCAGTTCACGCCGGGGTATTAACTACGAGCAGTACTTC	CASSSRRGINYEQYF
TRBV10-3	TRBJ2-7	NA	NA	TGTGCCATCAGTGACGGGTCTAGCGTCTACGAGCAGTACTTC	CAISDGSSVYEQYF
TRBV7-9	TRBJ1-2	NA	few	TGTGCCAGCAGCTTAGCAGGGAAGGCAAGTGGCTACACCTTC	CASSLAGKASGYTF
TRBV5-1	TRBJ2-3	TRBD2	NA	TGCGCCAGCAGCTTGGTTTCTTTGGGACTAGGGGTGGATACGCAGTATTTT	CASSLVSLGLGVDTQYF
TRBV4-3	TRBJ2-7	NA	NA	TGCGCCAGCAGCCAAGACGGAGGAGCCTCCGAGCAGTACTTC	CASSQDGGASEQYF
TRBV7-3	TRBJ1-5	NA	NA	TGTGCCAGCAGCTTACCGGACGGCCCAGATCAGCCCCAGCATTTT	CASSLPDGPDQPQHF
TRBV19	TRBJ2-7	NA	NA	TGTGCCAGTAGTATCGCGGCAGGGCTGTCCTCCGAGCAGTACTTC	CASSIAAGLSSEQYF
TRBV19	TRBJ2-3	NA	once	TGTGCCAGTAGTATAAACCAATACAGCACAGATACGCAGTATTTT	CASSINQYSTDTQYF
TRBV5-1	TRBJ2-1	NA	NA	TGCGCCAGCAGGTCCCAAAGGGGATCTTCCTCCTACAATGAGCAGTTCTTC	CASRSQRGSSSYNEQFF
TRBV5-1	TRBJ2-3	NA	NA	TGCGCCAGCAGCCTCGACTCCGCTAGCACAGATACGCAGTATTTT	CASSLDSASTDTQYF
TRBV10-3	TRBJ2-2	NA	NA	TGTGCCATCAGTGGGGGTTCCCCGGACACCGGGGAGCTGTTTTTT	CAISGGSPDTGELFF
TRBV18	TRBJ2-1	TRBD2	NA	TGTGCCAGCGTAAGGACTAGCGGGAATGAGCAGTTCTTC	CASVRTSGNEQFF
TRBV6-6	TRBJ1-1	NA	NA	TGTGCCAGCAGCCTACTGGGTGGAGGGATGAACACTGAAGCTTTCTTT	CASSLLGGGMNTEAFF
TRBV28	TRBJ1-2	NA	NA	TGTGCCAGCAGTCCCTCGTGGGACACCAACTATGGCTACACCTTC	CASSPSWDTNYGYTF
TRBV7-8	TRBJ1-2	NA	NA	TGTGCCAGCAGCCCCCGGCAGGCCGTAGGGACTTATGGCTACACCTTC	CASSPRQAVGTYGYTF
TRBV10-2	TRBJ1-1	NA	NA	TGCGCCAGCAGTGAAGGGGGAACCCCAGCAGCTTTCTTT	CASSEGGTPAAFF
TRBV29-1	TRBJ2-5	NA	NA	TGCAGCGTTGCTCACCAAGAGACCCAGTACTTC	CSVAHQETQYF
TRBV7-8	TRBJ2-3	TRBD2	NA	TGTGCCAGCTCTTGGACTAGCGGGAGCACAGATACGCAGTATTTT	CASSWTSGSTDTQYF
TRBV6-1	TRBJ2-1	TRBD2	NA	TGTGCCAGCAGGCTTACTAGCGGGGGGTTCTATGAGCAGTTCTTC	CASRLTSGGFYEQFF
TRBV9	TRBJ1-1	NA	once	TGTGCCAGCAGCGTGACTCCGAGACAGTCGAACACTGAAGCTTTCTTT	CASSVTPRQSNTEAFF
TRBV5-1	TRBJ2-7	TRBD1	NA	TGCGCCAGCAGCGTAATTCCGGGACAGGGGGCCTACGAGCAGTACTTC	CASSVIPGQGAYEQYF